Listed below are T cell receptor beta chains from one sample, sequenced in a study of T cells in narcolepsy. The repertoire was sequenced with immunoSEQ multiplex PCR; TCRdb's copy has only in-frame clones and lacks some. Of 25,000 to 35,000 clones in the sample, roughly 90% were seen once. The sequenced sample consisted of CD45RA- memory CD4+ T cells from PBMCs. Source of these receptors: a human donor with narcolepsy. Each CDR3 is given with its conserved first and last residue. The D gene is left open where the match is weak. The size of a clone is reported for some rows only, either as once, few or many, or as a class for expanded clones.

v_call	clone_size	j_call	d_call	cdr3_aa	cdr3_nt
TRBV19	-	TRBJ1-1	-	CASSIVHRSFF	TGTGCCAGTAGTATAGTCCACCGATCTTTCTTT
TRBV28	once	TRBJ1-2	TRBD1	CASSPGTGGFGYTF	TGTGCCAGCAGCCCCGGGACAGGGGGTTTTGGCTACACCTTC
TRBV6-5	few	TRBJ1-5	TRBD1	CASSYTQGSNQPQHF	TGTGCCAGCAGTTACACACAGGGGAGCAATCAGCCCCAGCATTTT
TRBV9	-	TRBJ2-1	TRBD2	CASSVSGGSSYNEQFF	TGTGCCAGCAGCGTTAGCGGGGGGTCATCATACAATGAGCAGTTCTTC
TRBV19	-	TRBJ2-5	TRBD2	CASSSSAAGLQETQYF	TGTGCCAGTAGTTCCTCGGCAGCGGGACTCCAAGAGACCCAGTACTTC
TRBV7-2	-	TRBJ2-7	-	CASSVLSSGHEQYF	TGTGCCAGCAGCGTCTTATCGTCAGGGCACGAGCAGTACTTC
TRBV6-6	few	TRBJ1-1	TRBD1	CASKDVTGATEAFF	TGTGCCAGCAAGGACGTCACAGGGGCCACTGAAGCTTTCTTT
TRBV12-2	-	TRBJ1-1	-	CASRLGPEAFF	TGTGCAAGTCGCTTAGGGCCTGAAGCTTTCTTT
TRBV7-6	once	TRBJ2-7	-	CASSRGASYEQYF	TGTGCCAGCAGCCGAGGCGCTAGCTACGAGCAGTACTTC
TRBV2	-	TRBJ2-7	TRBD2	CASTPGLAFYEQYF	TGTGCCAGTACCCCGGGACTAGCGTTCTACGAGCAGTACTTC
TRBV27	-	TRBJ1-2	TRBD1	CASSRWDRGHGYTF	TGTGCCAGCAGTAGATGGGACAGGGGGCACGGCTACACCTTC
TRBV19	-	TRBJ2-1	-	CASSFGEERYNEQFF	TGTGCCAGTAGTTTCGGGGAAGAGCGCTACAATGAGCAGTTCTTC
TRBV7-6	-	TRBJ2-3	-	CASSLAGPPADTQYF	TGTGCCAGCAGCTTAGCGGGACCACCGGCAGATACGCAGTATTTT
TRBV20-1	-	TRBJ2-3	-	CSAEERDTQYF	TGCAGTGCTGAGGAGCGGGATACGCAGTATTTT
TRBV19	-	TRBJ1-2	-	CAGQTGNYGYTF	TGTGCCGGACAGACAGGAAACTATGGCTACACCTTC
TRBV15	-	TRBJ1-1	-	CAVKAGGGPMNTEAFF	TGTGCCGTCAAGGCGGGGGGCGGACCGATGAACACTGAAGCTTTCTTT
TRBV7-2	-	TRBJ2-7	-	CASSLDRNTYEQYF	TGTGCCAGCAGCTTGGACAGAAATACCTACGAGCAGTACTTC
TRBV5-4	-	TRBJ2-3	TRBD2	CASSPLSGSPDTQYF	TGTGCCAGCAGCCCCCTTAGCGGGAGCCCAGATACGCAGTATTTT
TRBV7-2	-	TRBJ1-1	-	CASSYKRDTEAFF	TGTGCCAGCAGCTACAAAAGGGACACTGAAGCTTTCTTT
TRBV7-2	-	TRBJ1-1	TRBD1	CASSLKGTGIEAFF	TGTGCCAGCAGCTTAAAAGGGACAGGGATAGAAGCTTTCTTT
TRBV19	-	TRBJ2-3	-	CASSIAAADTQYF	TGTGCCAGTAGTATAGCGGCAGCAGATACGCAGTATTTT
TRBV27	-	TRBJ1-1	TRBD1	CASSPRQGEAFF	TGTGCCAGCAGTCCCCGACAGGGGGAGGCTTTCTTT
TRBV7-8	once	TRBJ1-2	-	CASSLGQASRANYGYTF	TGTGCCAGCAGCTTAGGACAGGCGAGTCGAGCTAACTATGGCTACACCTTC
TRBV4-1	-	TRBJ1-1	-	CASSQEGARGGEAFF	TGCGCCAGCAGCCAAGAAGGCGCTAGGGGGGGGGAAGCTTTCTTT
TRBV18	once	TRBJ2-2	TRBD1	CASSPSRPGQGNTGELFF	TGTGCCAGCTCACCATCCCGCCCGGGACAGGGGAACACCGGGGAGCTGTTTTTT
TRBV19	-	TRBJ2-2	-	CASSLAQAITGELFF	TGTGCCAGTAGCCTAGCTCAGGCAATCACCGGGGAGCTGTTTTTT
TRBV28	-	TRBJ1-1	-	CASSRSFTEAFF	TGTGCCAGCAGTCGAAGTTTTACTGAAGCTTTCTTT
TRBV6-1	-	TRBJ1-1	-	CASSLGWNTEAFF	TGTGCCAGCAGCCTCGGGTGGAACACTGAAGCTTTCTTT
TRBV7-2	-	TRBJ1-1	-	CASSEQGFTEAFF	TGTGCCAGCAGCGAACAGGGCTTCACTGAAGCTTTCTTT
TRBV2	once	TRBJ1-1	-	CASSAGKALNTEAFF	TGTGCCAGCAGTGCGGGGAAGGCGTTAAACACTGAAGCTTTCTTT
TRBV11-3	-	TRBJ2-2	-	CASSLGTYTGELFF	TGTGCCAGCAGCTTAGGGACTTACACCGGGGAGCTGTTTTTT
TRBV19	-	TRBJ1-6	-	CASNGQPSRGSYNSPLHF	TGTGCCAGTAACGGGCAACCTTCAAGAGGCTCCTATAATTCACCCCTCCACTTT
TRBV4-3	-	TRBJ2-7	TRBD1	CASSARQGPYEQYF	TGCGCCAGCAGCGCTAGACAGGGTCCCTACGAGCAGTACTTC
TRBV6-1	-	TRBJ1-2	-	CASRQDVGQYYGYTF	TGTGCCAGCAGGCAAGATGTTGGACAGTACTATGGCTACACCTTC
TRBV5-1	-	TRBJ2-5	TRBD2	CASSSLAGGQKTQYF	TGCGCCAGCAGCTCCCTAGCGGGGGGGCAGAAGACCCAGTACTTC
TRBV7-6	once	TRBJ2-5	-	CASSLSGKETQYF	TGTGCCAGCAGCCTTTCAGGGAAAGAGACCCAGTACTTC
TRBV28	-	TRBJ2-7	-	CASRPPGDEQYF	TGTGCCAGCAGACCCCCAGGGGACGAGCAGTACTTC
TRBV7-8	-	TRBJ1-5	-	CASKLGPSNQPQHF	TGTGCCAGCAAACTAGGGCCTAGCAATCAGCCCCAGCATTTT